These 5 T cell receptor beta chains were sequenced from one sample in a study of quantifying T cell responses using KT2 cells. Study-level information: TCR alpha and beta constant-region primers primed reverse transcription of RNA.

The cDNA 3' end received a ligated oligonucleotide with a UMI. First-round PCR used three to four cycles and beta primers RC1.1 and RC1.2 covering TRBC1 and TRBC2. TCRdb called the UMI-ligation and nested PCR reads again in MiXCR, with one record for every CDR3 protein. The table has tens of thousands of distinct CDR3 sequences, over 9% seen once. The material sequenced was PBMCs spiked with cells of the T cell clone KT2. These TCRs come from a human donor.

This clonotype has a handful of counts. The gene calls are TRBV6-6 and TRBJ2-7; TRBD1 is a possible D gene (6 bases). V was cut by 4 bases and J by 3 bases, with 16 bases left in between. The germline V gene has CDR1 MNHNY and CDR2 SVGAGI (reference sequence). The CDR3 is 15 amino acids. The CDR3: CASSWTRDTNYEQYF. CDR3 bases: TGTGCCAGCAGTTGGACCAGGGACACCAACTACGAGCAGTACTTC.

This clonotype was seen only a few times. J is TRBJ2-7 and V is TRBV7-8; D remains unclear. Germline V gene sequence: CDR1 SGHVS, CDR2 FQNEAQ. CDR3 length: 13 amino acids. V lost 5 bases to trimming and J lost 3 bases, with 11 bases between them. The CDR3 nucleotides read TGTGCCAGCAGCACCACCCCTCTCTACGAGCAGTACTTC. Translating gives CASSTTPLYEQYF.

J is TRBJ1-2 and V is TRBV12-3 or TRBV12-4, with TRBD1 matching 9 bases. The junction had 15 bases not matched to a gene; V was cut back by 4 bases and J by 3 bases. This CDR3 comprises 18 residues. CDR3 DNA: TGTGCCAGCAGTTCCCAGGACAGGGGCGCAGGGGCCTACTATGGCTACACCTTC. Translating gives CASSSQDRGAGAYYGYTF.

This clonotype was detected many times. V usage is TRBV20-1 and J usage is TRBJ1-1; D is ambiguous. The CDR3 has 14 residues. Trimming took 0 bases from V and 11 from J, leaving 19 bases between them. CDR1 is DFQATT, CDR2 SNEGSKA, per germline (reference sequence). The CDR3 coding sequence is TGCAGTGCTAGAGAGCGGTTTGGGGATCCCGGGGCTTTCTTT. Residues: CSARERFGDPGAFF.

The rearrangement joins TRBV2 to TRBJ2-7; TRBD1 aligns across 9 bases. Germline trimming cut 9 bases from V and 4 bases from J; bases unmatched to any gene: 10. CDR1 and CDR2 (germline): SNHLY, FYNNEI. This CDR3 is built from 14 residues. The CDR3 region is CASTLGTGSYEQYF. CDR3 coding DNA: TGTGCCAGTACACTTGGGACAGGGTCGTACGAGCAGTACTTC.